This T cell receptor (beta chain) is drawn from a study of regulatory T cells in long-lasting Graves disease. Arm-PCR of CDR3 regions with iRepertoire HTBI primers generated TCR beta libraries. One entry per CDR3 protein results from TCRdb running MiXCR on the multiplex PCR reads. Here the sample spans 350,000 to 500,000 distinct CDR3 sequences, around 23% being singletons. V trimming: 0 bases; J trimming: 1 base; junction bases outside the gene matches: 3. Per the germline V gene, CDR1 is SGHRS and CDR2 is YFSETQ. There are 15 residues in the CDR3. Time point in this sample: persistent/refractory GD, antithyroid drugs over 5 years with positive TRAb. TCR sequences were obtained from RNA taken from PBMCs.

The chain uses TRBV5-1 and TRBJ2-5; 7 nucleotides align to TRBD1. The sample in question was peripheral blood mononuclear cells (PBMCs), obtained when the disease was refractory, from a patient treated with antithyroid drugs. The receptor comes from a female donor with Graves disease. The CDR3 DNA is TGCGCCAGCAGCTTGGGAGGACAGGTCCAAGAGACCCAGTACTTC. It codes for CASSLGGQVQETQYF.